These 32 T cell receptor beta chains were sequenced from one sample in a study of T cell responses to AZD1222 COVID-19 vaccine. Method: immunoSEQ multiplex PCR; TCRdb's copy keeps in-frame clones and lacks some. The repertoire has more than 85,000 clones, over 75% of them found once; the top ten carry 2% to 3%. Specimen: peripheral blood, collected on day 0 of AZD1222 vaccination. The receptors originated from an adult in good health.

The chain combines TRBV18 with TRBJ2-3; D uncertain. Germline V gene data show CDR1 as KGHSH and CDR2 as LQKENI. The CDR3 runs 16 residues. The ends were cut back, 4 bases at V and 6 bases at J, with 20 bases in the middle. The CDR3 is CASSQAIPGPGDTQYF. The CDR3 DNA follows: TGTGCCAGCTCACAAGCCATCCCCGGGCCTGGGGATACGCAGTATTTT.

The chain couples TRBV28 to TRBJ1-2; no firm D call. CDR1 MDHEN and CDR2 SYDVKM come from the germline V gene. Trimming stripped 5 bases from V and 6 bases from J, with 10 bases between. The CDR3 has 12 residues. The CDR3 sequence: CASSQATDGYTF. The CDR3 coding sequence is TGTGCCAGCAGTCAAGCGACGGATGGCTACACCTTC.

Comments on this clone: The sample holds other DNA sequences that translate to the same CDR3. V and J are TRBV5-1 and TRBJ2-1, with TRBD2 matching 7 bases. The germline V gene encodes CDR1 SGHRS and CDR2 YFSETQ. This CDR3 spans 14 amino acids. The V gene end was trimmed by 3 bases and the J gene end by 3 bases; junction bases not matched to a gene: 3. DNA for the CDR3: TGCGCCAGCAGCTCTAGCGGAGGCTACAATGAGCAGTTCTTC. Translation: CASSSSGGYNEQFF.

The V gene is TRBV19, the J gene TRBJ1-4, with unresolved D. CDR3 length: 15 amino acids. The V gene's germline CDR1 is LNHDA and CDR2 SQIVND (reference sequence). The V end was cut by 3 bases, the J end by 6 bases, with 14 bases between. The CDR3 here is CASSISHYYDEKLFF. The CDR3 coding sequence is TGTGCCAGTAGTATCAGTCATTATTATGATGAAAAACTGTTTTTT.

J is TRBJ2-1 and V is TRBV5-1; a possible D gene is TRBD2 (5 bases). This CDR3 contains 14 residues. The V end lost 4 bases, the J end lost 12 bases, and 20 bases lay between the germline ends. Germline V gives CDR1 SGHRS, CDR2 YFSETQ. CDR3 sequence: CASSAERTGLGQFF. The DNA of the CDR3 is TGCGCCAGCAGCGCGGAACGGACTGGGCTTGGGCAGTTCTTC.

This clone has a single count. V gene TRBV7-3 combines with J gene TRBJ1-1; D might be TRBD1 (6 bases). The germline CDR1 and CDR2 sequences are SGHTA and FQGTGA. Trimming took off 1 base at V and 5 bases at J, with 17 bases between the two ends. CDR3 length: 16 residues. The CDR3 nucleotides read TGTGCCAGCAGCTTAAGGGGAACAGGGAAGGGAACTGAAGCTTTCTTT. It is translated as CASSLRGTGKGTEAFF.

The rearrangement joins TRBV5-6 to TRBJ2-5; D possibly matches TRBD1 or TRBD2 (5 bases each). Germline V gene sequence: CDR1 SGHDT, CDR2 YYEEEE. Trimming cost V 3 bases and J 3 bases, with 15 bases left between them. The CDR3 is 15 amino acids. The DNA of the CDR3 is TGTGCCAGCAGCTCAACTCCGGGGCGAGAAGAGACCCAGTACTTC. Residues: CASSSTPGREETQYF.

The chain is built from TRBV10-1 and TRBJ2-4, with 11 bases that match TRBD2. This CDR3 is built from 21 residues. The V gene's germline CDR1 is WNHNN and CDR2 SYGVQD (reference sequence). After removal of 2 bases from V and 0 bases from J, the junction contained 15 bases not matched to a gene. Here the CDR3 DNA reads TGCGCCAGCAGTGAGCCCCGAAGACTAGCGGGGTTGGGATTAGCCAAAAACATTCAGTACTTC. Amino acids: CASSEPRRLAGLGLAKNIQYF.

This chain connects TRBV13 to TRBJ2-2; the D is unclear. V lost 2 bases and J 3 bases, leaving 10 bases between the germline ends. The CDR3 covers 15 residues. Germline CDR1 and CDR2: PRHDT and FYEKMQ (reference sequence). The CDR3 nucleotides read TGTGCCAGCAGCTTATCACTTAAGGACACCGGGGAGCTGTTTTTT. It translates to CASSLSLKDTGELFF.

This clone was counted at least ten times. This chain uses TRBV2 with TRBJ2-7, with 12 bases aligning to TRBD2. Per the germline V gene, CDR1 is SNHLY and CDR2 is FYNNEI. V shed 6 bases, J shed 3 bases, and the junction held 3 bases outside the gene matches. There are 14 residues in the CDR3. CDR3 in amino acids: CASRSTSGGYEQYF. For the CDR3, the DNA is TGTGCCAGCAGATCGACTAGCGGGGGCTACGAGCAGTACTTC.

The chain carries TRBV5-1 and TRBJ2-3; 9 bases match TRBD1. V shed 0 bases, J shed 4 bases, and the junction held 3 bases outside the gene matches. Looked up from germline, CDR1 is SGHRS and CDR2 is YFSETQ. The CDR3 runs 15 residues. Here the CDR3 reads CASSLGDRVADTQYF. CDR3 sequence (DNA): TGCGCCAGCAGCTTGGGGGACAGGGTGGCAGATACGCAGTATTTT.

The chain has TRBV7-3 and TRBJ1-1; D not resolved. V was clipped by 5 bases and J by 0 bases, with 7 bases between them. The CDR3 extends over 13 amino acids. Germline CDR1 and CDR2: SGHTA and FQGTGA. The CDR3 DNA sequence: TGTGCCAGCAGCCCCCAGTTGAACACTGAAGCTTTCTTT. Protein sequence: CASSPQLNTEAFF.

J is TRBJ1-5 and V is TRBV15; D possibly corresponds to TRBD1 (5 bases). There are 15 residues in the CDR3. Germline CDR1 is LNHNV and CDR2 is YYDKDF (reference sequence). V gave up 0 bases and J gave up 5 bases, with 11 bases separating them. CDR3: CATSREAGSHQPQHF. The CDR3 DNA reads TGTGCCACCAGCAGAGAAGCAGGGTCTCATCAGCCCCAGCATTTT.

The rearrangement links TRBV28 to TRBJ2-3; TRBD2 matches at 10 bases. Trimming took 6 bases from V and 1 from J; bases not matched to a gene: 16. This CDR3 contains 19 residues. Germline CDR1 is MDHEN and CDR2 is SYDVKM. CDR3 loop: CASSLSLAGWGGRTDTQYF. Written as DNA, the CDR3 is TGTGCCAGCAGCCTGTCACTAGCGGGATGGGGGGGGCGCACAGATACGCAGTATTTT.

CDR3 loop: CAIRTSGNTGELFF. The CDR3 nucleotides are TGTGCCATCAGGACTAGCGGGAACACCGGGGAGCTGTTTTTT. The chain couples TRBV10-3 to TRBJ2-2; 9 nucleotides align to TRBD2. The trim removed 6 bases at V and 1 base at J, leaving 0 bases unmatched. CDR3 length: 14 amino acids. The germline gives CDR1 ENHRY, CDR2 SYGVKD.

For the CDR3, the DNA is TGTGCCAGTACCCTGGGACAGGGGGTAGGCTACACCTTC. This encodes CASTLGQGVGYTF. This chain joins TRBV19 and TRBJ1-2; 11 nucleotides line up with TRBD1. The CDR3 is 13 residues long. The V and J ends lost 7 bases and 8 bases, in that order; junction bases with no gene match: 6. Looked up from germline, CDR1 is LNHDA and CDR2 is SQIVND (reference sequence). The entire variable domain, with the rest obtained from reference TRBV19 and TRBJ1-2, is as follows: DGGITQSPKYLFRKEGQNVTLSCEQNLNHDAMYWYRQDPGQGLRLIYYSQIVNDFQKGDIAEGYSVSREKKESFPLTVTSAQKNPTAFYLCASTLGQGVGYTFGSGTRLTVV.

The rearrangement joins TRBV3-1 (or the pseudogene TRBV3-2) to TRBJ2-5; D call uncertain. CDR3 length: 16 residues. Per germline, CDR1 LGHDT and CDR2 YNNKEL (reference sequence). V lost 0 bases and J lost 4, with 15 bases in between. The CDR3 loop is CASSQDRLQKGETQYF. CDR3 DNA sequence: TGTGCCAGCAGCCAAGATCGTCTACAGAAGGGAGAGACCCAGTACTTC.

The V gene is TRBV12-3 or TRBV12-4, the J gene TRBJ2-7; tentatively, D is TRBD1 (6 bases). V gave up 2 bases and J gave up 12 bases, with 17 bases separating them. This CDR3 is built from 13 residues. The CDR3 region has the DNA TGTGCCAGCAGTTTATCAACAGGGATCAGCCTGTACTTC. Translated: CASSLSTGISLYF.

The chain employs TRBV19 and TRBJ2-2, with TRBD1 matching over 10 bases. The V gene end was trimmed by 5 bases and the J gene end by 7 bases; junction bases not matched to a gene: 7. Germline CDR1 reads LNHDA; CDR2 reads SQIVND (reference sequence). The CDR3 consists of 15 residues. CDR3 DNA sequence: TGTGCCAGTAGTGAGACAGGGGGCGCAGGCGGGGAGCTGTTTTTT. Protein sequence: CASSETGGAGGELFF.

The V and J genes are TRBV19 and TRBJ2-1; 10 nucleotides match TRBD2. The V and J ends lost 3 bases and 3 bases, in that order; junction bases with no gene match: 8. Germline V gives CDR1 LNHDA, CDR2 SQIVND (reference sequence). This CDR3 region has 17 residues. Here the CDR3 reads CASSMSGTSVNYNEQFF. CDR3 bases: TGTGCCAGTAGTATGAGCGGGACTAGCGTTAACTACAATGAGCAGTTCTTC. Combining the CDR3 with reference TRBV19 and TRBJ2-1 gives the whole variable domain DGGITQSPKYLFRKEGQNVTLSCEQNLNHDAMYWYRQDPGQGLRLIYYSQIVNDFQKGDIAEGYSVSREKKESFPLTVTSAQKNPTAFYLCASSMSGTSVNYNEQFFGPGTRLTVL.

This chain uses TRBV27 with TRBJ1-1; D is unclear. The CDR3 contains 12 residues. V lost 6 bases and J 9 bases, leaving 14 bases between the germline ends. CDR1 is MNHEY and CDR2 is SMNVEV in the germline V gene (reference sequence). The CDR3 region has the DNA TGTGCCAGCAGCCCGGGTGGTGGGCAAGCTTTCTTT. It translates to CASSPGGGQAFF.

The chain couples TRBV3-1 (or the pseudogene TRBV3-2) to TRBJ2-7, with TRBD1 matching over 9 bases. V dropped 4 bases and J dropped 5; count of bases not matched to a gene: 6. Germline V gives CDR1 LGHDT, CDR2 YNNKEL (reference sequence). The length of the CDR3 is 14 residues. CDR3 protein: CASSPNRDRDEQYF. The CDR3 DNA reads as TGTGCCAGCAGCCCTAACCGGGACAGGGACGAGCAGTACTTC.

The chain combines TRBV2 with TRBJ2-5; unclear D gene. The CDR3 length is 13 residues. V lost 3 bases and J 2 bases, leaving 7 bases between the germline ends. Germline V gene data show CDR1 as SNHLY and CDR2 as FYNNEI. CDR3 nucleotides: TGTGCCAGCAGTGAGTGGATGCAAGAGACCCAGTACTTC. Translating gives CASSEWMQETQYF.

The CDR3 DNA sequence: TGCGCCAGCAGCCAACGATTCCCCTCCCCGCAGGGGACCTACACCTTC. Translation gives CASSQRFPSPQGTYTF. The rearrangement uses TRBV4-1 and TRBJ1-2; D might be TRBD1 (6 bases). V dropped 2 bases and J dropped 10 bases, with 23 bases sitting between them. This CDR3 comprises 16 residues. Germline loops: CDR1 MGHRA, CDR2 YSYEKL.

In this sample, this clone turned up once. The chain uses TRBV12-3 or TRBV12-4 and TRBJ1-1; D call uncertain. The CDR3 sequence is 13 residues long. V was shortened by 4 bases and J by 5 bases, with 11 bases between the two germline ends. The DNA of the CDR3 is TGTGCCAGCAGTTCCTCCGTGAGTACTGAAGCTTTCTTT. Protein: CASSSSVSTEAFF.

V gene TRBV7-8 combines with J gene TRBJ2-2; the D is unclear. The CDR3 is 14 amino acids. V lost 2 bases to trimming and J lost 1 base, with 5 bases between them. Germline V gives CDR1 SGHVS, CDR2 FQNEAQ. CDR3 loop: CASSLRQNTGELFF. CDR3 DNA sequence: TGTGCCAGCAGCTTAAGGCAGAACACCGGGGAGCTGTTTTTT.

The genes are TRBV7-6 and TRBJ2-3, with 9 bases lining up with TRBD1. Germline V gives CDR1 SGHVS, CDR2 FNYEAQ. This CDR3 spans 16 amino acids. V gave up 5 bases and J gave up 1 base; unmatched junction bases: 7. DNA of the CDR3: TGTGCCAGCAGCCGTCCGGGACAGGGACGCACAGATACGCAGTATTTT. Protein product: CASSRPGQGRTDTQYF.

The J gene is TRBJ2-1, the V gene TRBV20-1; TRBD2 agrees at 8 bases. CDR1 DFQATT and CDR2 SNEGSKA come from the germline V gene (reference sequence). V was pared by 3 bases and J by 8 bases, with 9 bases of the junction left unmatched. The CDR3 extends over 14 amino acids. CDR3 DNA sequence: TGCAGTGCTAGTCAGAGCGGGAGAAACGATGAGCAGTTCTTC. Amino acids: CSASQSGRNDEQFF.

The CDR3: CASSTLGYVSYGYTF. The CDR3 coding sequence is TGTGCCAGCAGTACACTCGGGTATGTCTCCTATGGCTACACCTTC. The chain employs TRBV28 and TRBJ1-2, with D unresolved. Trimming took 5 bases from V and 4 from J, leaving 17 bases between them. CDR3 length: 15 amino acids. Germline CDR1 is MDHEN and CDR2 is SYDVKM.

This chain connects TRBV23-1 to TRBJ2-1, with 7 positions matching TRBD2. TRBV23-1 falls under the ORF class, with uncertain function. CDR3 length: 19 amino acids. After removal of 10 bases from V and 0 bases from J, the junction contained 21 bases not matched to a gene. CDR3 DNA sequence: TGCGCCATCGTGGGGGGACTGGGGCTGGGCGGGAGCTCCTACAATGAGCAGTTCTTC. This codes for CAIVGGLGLGGSSYNEQFF.

J is TRBJ1-6 and V is TRBV4-3; D remains unclear. Trimming stripped 0 bases from V and 7 bases from J, with 7 bases between. Germline V gene lookup returns CDR1 LGHNA and CDR2 YSLEER. The CDR3 has 14 amino acids. In DNA, the CDR3 is TGCGCCAGCAGCCAAGATTACCCCAATTCACCCCTCCACTTT. Encoded protein: CASSQDYPNSPLHF.

The chain carries TRBV14 and TRBJ2-1; D is undetermined. The CDR3 totals 14 residues. The germline V and J ends were trimmed by 6 bases and 8 bases, with 17 bases remaining between them. Germline V gene sequence: CDR1 SGHDN, CDR2 FVKESK. The CDR3 loop is CASSPVGRKYEQFF. CDR3 bases: TGTGCCAGCAGTCCGGTCGGCAGGAAGTATGAGCAGTTCTTC.